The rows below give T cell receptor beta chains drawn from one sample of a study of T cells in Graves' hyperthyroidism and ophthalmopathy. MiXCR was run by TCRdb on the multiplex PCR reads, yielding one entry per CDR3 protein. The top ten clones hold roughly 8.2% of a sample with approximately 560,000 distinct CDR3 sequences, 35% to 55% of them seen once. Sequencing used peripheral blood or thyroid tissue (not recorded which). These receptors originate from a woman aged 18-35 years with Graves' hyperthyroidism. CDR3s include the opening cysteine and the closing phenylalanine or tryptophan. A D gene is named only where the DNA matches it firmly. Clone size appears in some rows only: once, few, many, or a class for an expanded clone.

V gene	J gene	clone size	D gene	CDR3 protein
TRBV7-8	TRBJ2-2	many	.	CASTSTGELFF
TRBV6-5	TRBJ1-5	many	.	CASTETQNYQPQHF
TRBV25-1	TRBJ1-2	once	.	CARTLRGWSYTF
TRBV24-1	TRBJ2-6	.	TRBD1	CATSRTGTGGSGANVLTF
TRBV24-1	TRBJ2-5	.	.	CATSDVGGGGQETQYF
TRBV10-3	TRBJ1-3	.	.	CAISESTGAPGNTIYF
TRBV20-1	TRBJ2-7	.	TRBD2	CSARDAASGSIYEQYF
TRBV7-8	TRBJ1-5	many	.	CASSKQGQPQHF
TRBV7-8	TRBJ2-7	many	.	CASTFGEREQYF
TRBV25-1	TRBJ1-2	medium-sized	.	CASSEGEGYTF
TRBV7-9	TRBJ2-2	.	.	CASSLGKGELFF
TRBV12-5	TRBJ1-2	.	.	CASGSLRGPDGYTF
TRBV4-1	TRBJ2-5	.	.	CASSQREVQETQYF
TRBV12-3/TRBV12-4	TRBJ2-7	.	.	CASSLVVYGQYF
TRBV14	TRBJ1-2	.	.	CASSPGPTYGGYGYTF
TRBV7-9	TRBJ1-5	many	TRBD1	CASSSATGEVGQPQHF
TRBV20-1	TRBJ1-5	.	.	CSARGLEGNQPQHF
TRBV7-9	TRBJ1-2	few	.	CASTRGIGYGYTF
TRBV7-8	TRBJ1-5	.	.	CASSPPGTRRGQPQHF
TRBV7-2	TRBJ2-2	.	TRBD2	CASSRGEAGVWELFF
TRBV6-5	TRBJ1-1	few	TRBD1	CASSPHRQGNTEAFF
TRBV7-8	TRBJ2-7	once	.	CAFLRGREQYF
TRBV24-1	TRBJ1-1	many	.	CATSDAGSDTEAFF
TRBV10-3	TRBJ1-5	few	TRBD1	CASSQNRGWQPQHF
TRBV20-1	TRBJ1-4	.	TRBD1	CSARSGTGIEKLFF
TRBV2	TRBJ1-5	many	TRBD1	CASRYRGEQPQHF
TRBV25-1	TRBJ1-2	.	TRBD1	CASRTGEGYTF
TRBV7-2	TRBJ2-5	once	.	CASSQEGRGQETQYF
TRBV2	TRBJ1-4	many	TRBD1	CASRPDRGNEKLFF
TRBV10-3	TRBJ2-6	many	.	CAISESGGIGANVLTF
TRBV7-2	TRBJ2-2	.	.	CASSSRTTGKLFF
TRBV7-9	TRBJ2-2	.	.	CASSSVDPNTGELFF
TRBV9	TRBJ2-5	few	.	CASSVGGGDGETQYF
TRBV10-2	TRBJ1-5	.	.	CASSDRTSNQPQHF
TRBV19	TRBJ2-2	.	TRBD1	CASSIAGQSFPGELFF
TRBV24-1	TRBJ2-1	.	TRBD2	CATATGGNEQFF
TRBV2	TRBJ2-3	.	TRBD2	CASSSSSGRDAQYF
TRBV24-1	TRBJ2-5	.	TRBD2	CAWSETSGRAIETQYF
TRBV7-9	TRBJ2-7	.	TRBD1	CASSSGTGGVTKQYF
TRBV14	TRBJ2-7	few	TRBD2	CASSLGVTSGREQYF
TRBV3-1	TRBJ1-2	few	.	CASSQDGVGGYTF
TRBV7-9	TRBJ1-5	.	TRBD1	CASSFWTGGSNQPQHF
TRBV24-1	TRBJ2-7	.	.	CATSDSARTYEQYF
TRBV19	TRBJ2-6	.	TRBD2	CASSILLAASSGANVLTF
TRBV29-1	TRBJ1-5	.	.	CSVVAGGNQPQHF
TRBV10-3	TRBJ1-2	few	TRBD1	CASSPGTGANYGYTF
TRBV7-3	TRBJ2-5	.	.	CASSGLNRKVETQYF
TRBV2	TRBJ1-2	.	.	CAITSGAKPYGYTF
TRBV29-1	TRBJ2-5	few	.	CSADGIYQETQYF
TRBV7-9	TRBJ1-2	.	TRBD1	CASRDRGHNYGYTF
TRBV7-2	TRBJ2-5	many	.	CASSLSPAETQYF